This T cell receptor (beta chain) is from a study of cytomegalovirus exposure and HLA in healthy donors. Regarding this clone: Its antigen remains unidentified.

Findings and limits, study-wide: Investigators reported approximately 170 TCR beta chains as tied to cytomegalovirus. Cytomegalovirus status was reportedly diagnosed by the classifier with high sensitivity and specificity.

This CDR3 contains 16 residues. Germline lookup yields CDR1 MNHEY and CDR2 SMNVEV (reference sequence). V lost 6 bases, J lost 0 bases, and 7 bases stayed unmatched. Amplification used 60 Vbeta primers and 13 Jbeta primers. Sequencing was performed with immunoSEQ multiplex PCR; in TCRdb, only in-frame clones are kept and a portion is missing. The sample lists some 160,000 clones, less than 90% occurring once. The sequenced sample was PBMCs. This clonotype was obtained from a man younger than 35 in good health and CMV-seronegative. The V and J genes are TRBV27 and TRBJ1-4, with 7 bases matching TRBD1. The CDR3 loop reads CASSPRTGATNEKLFF. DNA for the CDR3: TGTGCCAGCAGCCCCAGGACAGGAGCAACTAATGAAAAACTGTTTTTT.